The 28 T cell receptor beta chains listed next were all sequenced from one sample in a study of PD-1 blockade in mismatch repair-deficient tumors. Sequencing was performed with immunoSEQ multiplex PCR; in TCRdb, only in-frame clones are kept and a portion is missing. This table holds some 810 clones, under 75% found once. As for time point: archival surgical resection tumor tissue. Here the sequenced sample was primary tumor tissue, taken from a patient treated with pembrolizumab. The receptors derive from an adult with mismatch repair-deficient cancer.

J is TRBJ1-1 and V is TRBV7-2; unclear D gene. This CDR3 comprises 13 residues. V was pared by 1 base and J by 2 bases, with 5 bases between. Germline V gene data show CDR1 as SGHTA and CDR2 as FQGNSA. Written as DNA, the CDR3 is TGTGCCAGCAGCTTAGACCGAAACACTGAAGCTTTCTTT. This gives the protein CASSLDRNTEAFF.

The CDR3 DNA reads as TGTGCCAGCAGTGCGGAGCACACCGGGGAGCTGTTTTTT. Its translation: CASSAEHTGELFF. The genes are TRBV2 and TRBJ2-2, with D hard to call. V dropped 4 bases and J dropped 3 bases, with 6 bases sitting between them. The CDR3 is 13 residues long. Germline V gene sequence: CDR1 SNHLY, CDR2 FYNNEI.

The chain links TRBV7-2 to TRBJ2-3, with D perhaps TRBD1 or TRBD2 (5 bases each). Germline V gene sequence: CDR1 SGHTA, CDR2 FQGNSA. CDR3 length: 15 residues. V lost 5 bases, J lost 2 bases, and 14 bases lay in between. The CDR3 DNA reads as TGTGCCAGCAGCCTTCGTTGGGGGAACACAGATACGCAGTATTTT. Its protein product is CASSLRWGNTDTQYF.

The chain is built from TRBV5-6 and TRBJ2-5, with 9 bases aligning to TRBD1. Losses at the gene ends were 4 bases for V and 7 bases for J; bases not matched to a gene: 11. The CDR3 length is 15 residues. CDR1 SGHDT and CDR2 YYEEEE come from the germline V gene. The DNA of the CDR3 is TGTGCCAGCAGCGGGGGACAGGGCCTATGGCTGACCCAGTACTTC. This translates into CASSGGQGLWLTQYF.

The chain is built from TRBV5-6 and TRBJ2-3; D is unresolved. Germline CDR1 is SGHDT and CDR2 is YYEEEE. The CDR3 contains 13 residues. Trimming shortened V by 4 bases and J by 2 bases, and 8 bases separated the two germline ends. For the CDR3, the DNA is TGTGCCAGCAGCCTCGTCCCCACAGATACGCAGTATTTT. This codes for CASSLVPTDTQYF. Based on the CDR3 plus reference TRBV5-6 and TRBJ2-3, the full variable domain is DAGVTQSPTHLIKTRGQQVTLRCSPKSGHDTVSWYQQALGQGPQFIFQYYEEEERQRGNFPDRFSGHQFPNYSSELNVNALLLGDSALYLCASSLVPTDTQYFGPGTRLTVL.

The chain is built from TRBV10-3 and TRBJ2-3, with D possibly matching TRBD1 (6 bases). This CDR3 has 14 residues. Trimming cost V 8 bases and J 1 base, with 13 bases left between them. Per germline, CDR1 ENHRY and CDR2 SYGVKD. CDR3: CAIGEQGRTDTQYF. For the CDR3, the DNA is TGTGCCATCGGGGAGCAGGGGCGCACAGATACGCAGTATTTT.

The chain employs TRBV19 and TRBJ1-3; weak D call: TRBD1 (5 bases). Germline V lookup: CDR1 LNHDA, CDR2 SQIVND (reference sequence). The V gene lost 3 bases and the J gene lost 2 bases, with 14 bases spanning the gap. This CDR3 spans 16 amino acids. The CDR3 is CASSMDTLGPGNTIYF. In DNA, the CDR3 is TGTGCCAGTAGTATGGACACTCTGGGACCTGGAAACACCATATATTTT.

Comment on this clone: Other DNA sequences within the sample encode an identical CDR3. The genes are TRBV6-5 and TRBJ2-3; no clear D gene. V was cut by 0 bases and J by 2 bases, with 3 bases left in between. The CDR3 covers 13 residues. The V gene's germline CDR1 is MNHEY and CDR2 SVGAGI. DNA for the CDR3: TGTGCCAGCAGTTACTCCGACACAGATACGCAGTATTTT. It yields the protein CASSYSDTDTQYF.

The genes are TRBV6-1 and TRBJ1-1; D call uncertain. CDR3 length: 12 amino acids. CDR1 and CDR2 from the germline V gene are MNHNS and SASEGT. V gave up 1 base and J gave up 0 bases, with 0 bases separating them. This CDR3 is CASSEVNTEAFF. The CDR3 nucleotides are TGTGCCAGCAGTGAAGTGAACACTGAAGCTTTCTTT.

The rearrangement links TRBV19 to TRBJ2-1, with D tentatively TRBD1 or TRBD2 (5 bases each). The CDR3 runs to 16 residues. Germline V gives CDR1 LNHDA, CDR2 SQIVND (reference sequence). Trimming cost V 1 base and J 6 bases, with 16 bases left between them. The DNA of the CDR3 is TGTGCCAGTAGTATAGGGGGAGATGATGGGGCCAATGAGCAGTTCTTC. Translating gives CASSIGGDDGANEQFF.

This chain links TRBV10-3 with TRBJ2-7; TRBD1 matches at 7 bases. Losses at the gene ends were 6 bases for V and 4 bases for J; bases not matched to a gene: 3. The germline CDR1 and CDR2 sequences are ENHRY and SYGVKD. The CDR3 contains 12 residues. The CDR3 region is CAISLQGYEQYF. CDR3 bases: TGTGCCATCAGCCTACAGGGGTACGAGCAGTACTTC.

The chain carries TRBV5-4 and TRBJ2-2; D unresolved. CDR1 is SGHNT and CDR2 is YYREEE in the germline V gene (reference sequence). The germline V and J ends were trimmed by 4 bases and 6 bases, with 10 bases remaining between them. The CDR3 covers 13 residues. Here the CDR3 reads CASSPGRSGELFF. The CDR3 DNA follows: TGTGCCAGCAGCCCAGGACGATCCGGGGAGCTGTTTTTT.

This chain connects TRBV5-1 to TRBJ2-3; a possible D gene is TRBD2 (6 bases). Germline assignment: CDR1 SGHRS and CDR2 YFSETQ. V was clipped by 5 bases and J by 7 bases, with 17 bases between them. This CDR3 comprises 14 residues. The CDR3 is CASRLDGSINTQYF. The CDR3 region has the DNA TGCGCCAGCAGGCTGGACGGGAGTATAAATACGCAGTATTTT.

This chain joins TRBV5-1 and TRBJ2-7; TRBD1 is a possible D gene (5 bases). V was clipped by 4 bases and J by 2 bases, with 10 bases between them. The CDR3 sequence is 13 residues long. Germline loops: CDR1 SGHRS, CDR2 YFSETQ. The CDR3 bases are TGCGCCAGCAGCGTAAAGGGGCCCTACGAGCAGTACTTC. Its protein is CASSVKGPYEQYF.

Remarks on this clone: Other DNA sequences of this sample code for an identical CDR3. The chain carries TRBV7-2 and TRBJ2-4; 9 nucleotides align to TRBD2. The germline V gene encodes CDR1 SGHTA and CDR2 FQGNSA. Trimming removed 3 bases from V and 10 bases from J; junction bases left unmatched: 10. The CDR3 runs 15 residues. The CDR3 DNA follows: TGTGCCAGCAGCTTTAGCGGGAGACTTAGCGATATTCAGTACTTC. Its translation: CASSFSGRLSDIQYF.

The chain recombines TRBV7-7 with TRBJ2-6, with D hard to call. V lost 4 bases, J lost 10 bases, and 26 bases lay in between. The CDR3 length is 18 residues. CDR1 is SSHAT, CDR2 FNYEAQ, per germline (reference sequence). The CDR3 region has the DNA TGTGCCAGCAGCTCTCAATCTAAGTGCACAAAGTCGGGTAACGTCCTGACTTTC. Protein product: CASSSQSKCTKSGNVLTF.

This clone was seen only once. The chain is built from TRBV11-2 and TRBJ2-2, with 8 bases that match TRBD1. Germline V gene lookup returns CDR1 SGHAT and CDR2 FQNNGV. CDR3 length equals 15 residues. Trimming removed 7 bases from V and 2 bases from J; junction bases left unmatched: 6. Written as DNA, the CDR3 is TGTGCCAGCATCCAGACAGGGGCCAACACCGGGGAGCTGTTTTTT. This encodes CASIQTGANTGELFF.

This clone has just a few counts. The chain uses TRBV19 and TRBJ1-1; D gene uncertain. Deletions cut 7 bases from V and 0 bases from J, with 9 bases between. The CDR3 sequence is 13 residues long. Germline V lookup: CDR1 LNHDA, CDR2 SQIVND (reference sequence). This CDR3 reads CASNSGVNTEAFF. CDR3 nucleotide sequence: TGTGCCAGTAACAGCGGGGTGAACACTGAAGCTTTCTTT.

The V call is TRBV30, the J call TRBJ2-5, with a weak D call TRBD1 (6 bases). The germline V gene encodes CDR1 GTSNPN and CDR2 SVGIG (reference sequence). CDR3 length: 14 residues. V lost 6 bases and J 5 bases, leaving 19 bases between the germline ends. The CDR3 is CACTPQGFGETQYF. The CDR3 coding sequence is TGTGCCTGCACACCACAGGGCTTTGGGGAGACCCAGTACTTC.

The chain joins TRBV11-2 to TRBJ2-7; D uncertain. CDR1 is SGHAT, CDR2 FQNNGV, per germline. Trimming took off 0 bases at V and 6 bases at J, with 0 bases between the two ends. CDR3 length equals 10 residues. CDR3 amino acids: CASSLDEQYF. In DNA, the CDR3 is TGTGCCAGCAGCTTAGACGAGCAGTACTTC.

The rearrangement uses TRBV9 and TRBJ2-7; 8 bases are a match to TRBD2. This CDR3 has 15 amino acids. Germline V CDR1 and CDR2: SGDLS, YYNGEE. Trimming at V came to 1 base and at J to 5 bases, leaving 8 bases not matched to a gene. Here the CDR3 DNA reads TGTGCCAGCAGCGTAAGCGGGAGAGCTTCAGACGAGCAGTACTTC. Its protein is CASSVSGRASDEQYF.

CDR3 amino acids: CASGRGTGGYEQYF. DNA for the CDR3: TGTGCCTCCGGACGAGGGACAGGGGGCTACGAGCAGTACTTC. The chain joins TRBV27 to TRBJ2-7; 11 bases fit TRBD1. V gave up 11 bases and J gave up 3 bases; unmatched junction bases: 9. Germline-derived CDR1 and CDR2 are MNHEY and SMNVEV (reference sequence). The CDR3 contains 14 residues.

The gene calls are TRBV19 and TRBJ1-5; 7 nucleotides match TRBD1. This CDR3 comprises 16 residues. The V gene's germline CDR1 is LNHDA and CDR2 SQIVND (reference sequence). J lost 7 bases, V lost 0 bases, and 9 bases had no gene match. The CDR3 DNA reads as TGTGCCAGTAGTATAGATGCGGGACAGCCGGAACAGCCCCAGCATTTT. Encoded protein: CASSIDAGQPEQPQHF.

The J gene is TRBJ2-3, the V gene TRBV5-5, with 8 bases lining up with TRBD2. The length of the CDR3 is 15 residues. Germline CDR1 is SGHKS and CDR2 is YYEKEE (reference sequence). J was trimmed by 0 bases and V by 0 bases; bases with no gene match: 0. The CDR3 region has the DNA TGTGCCAGCAGCTTGGGACTAGCGAGCACAGATACGCAGTATTTT. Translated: CASSLGLASTDTQYF.

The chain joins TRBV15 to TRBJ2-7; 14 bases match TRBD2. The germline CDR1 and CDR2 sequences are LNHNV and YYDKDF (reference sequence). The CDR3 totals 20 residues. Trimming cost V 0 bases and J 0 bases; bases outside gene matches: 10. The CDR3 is CATSRDHSGLAGGNSYEQYF. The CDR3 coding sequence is TGTGCCACCAGCAGAGATCATTCCGGACTAGCGGGAGGTAACTCCTACGAGCAGTACTTC.

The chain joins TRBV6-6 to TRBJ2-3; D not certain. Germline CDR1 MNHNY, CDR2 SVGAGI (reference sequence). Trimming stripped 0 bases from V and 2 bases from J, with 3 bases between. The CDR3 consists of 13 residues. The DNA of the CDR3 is TGTGCCAGCAGTTACTCCGACACAGATACGCAGTATTTT. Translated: CASSYSDTDTQYF.

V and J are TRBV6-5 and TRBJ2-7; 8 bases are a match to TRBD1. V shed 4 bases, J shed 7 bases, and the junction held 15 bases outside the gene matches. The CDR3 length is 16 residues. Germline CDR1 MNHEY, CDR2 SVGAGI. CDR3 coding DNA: TGTGCCAGCAGTTTAATTCCAGGGGGCGCATCAGTTGAGCAGTACTTC. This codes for CASSLIPGGASVEQYF.

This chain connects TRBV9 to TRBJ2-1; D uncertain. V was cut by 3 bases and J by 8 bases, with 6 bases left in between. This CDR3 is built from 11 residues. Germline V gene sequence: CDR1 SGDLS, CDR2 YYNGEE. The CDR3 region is CASSAGYEQFF. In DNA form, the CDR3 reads TGTGCCAGCAGCGCGGGCTATGAGCAGTTCTTC.